A selection of T cell receptor beta chains follows, all from one sample in a study of T cell changes during pregnancy in multiple sclerosis. Here immunoSEQ multiplex PCR was the method, and the copy in TCRdb shows in-frame clones only, minus some. The repertoire has approximately 59,000 clones, approximately 89% of them found once; the top ten carry roughly 1.5%. The source material was peripheral blood, sampled in the third trimester of pregnancy. The receptors were sampled from a female donor in good health, enrolled as a control in a pregnancy study. Both conserved end residues are part of each CDR3. The order of the fields is J gene, V gene, D gene, CDR3 protein, CDR3 DNA. The D gene is left open where the match is weak.

J gene: TRBJ2-2; V gene: TRBV28; D gene: NA; CDR3 protein: CASSGFHTGELFF; CDR3 DNA: TGTGCCAGCTCAGGGTTTCACACCGGGGAGCTGTTTTTT
J gene: TRBJ1-4; V gene: TRBV7-2; D gene: TRBD1; CDR3 protein: CASSSPGQVNEKLFF; CDR3 DNA: TGTGCCAGCAGCTCACCGGGACAGGTTAATGAAAAACTGTTTTTT
J gene: TRBJ2-5; V gene: TRBV7-9; D gene: NA; CDR3 protein: CASSSGLEETQYF; CDR3 DNA: TGTGCCAGCAGCTCAGGTCTGGAAGAGACCCAGTACTTC
J gene: TRBJ2-7; V gene: TRBV7-8; D gene: NA; CDR3 protein: CASSSTRTYEQYF; CDR3 DNA: TGTGCCAGCAGCTCCACCAGGACTTACGAGCAGTACTTC
J gene: TRBJ2-3; V gene: TRBV4-1; D gene: TRBD1; CDR3 protein: CASSSRPGQTSTDTQYF; CDR3 DNA: TGCGCCAGCAGCTCTCGACCGGGACAGACAAGCACAGATACGCAGTATTTT
J gene: TRBJ2-5; V gene: TRBV7-8; D gene: NA; CDR3 protein: CASRPPGETQYF; CDR3 DNA: TGTGCCAGCAGGCCCCCCGGGGAGACCCAGTACTTC
J gene: TRBJ1-5; V gene: TRBV6-1; D gene: NA; CDR3 protein: CASYTPGYSNQPQHF; CDR3 DNA: TGTGCCAGCTACACCCCAGGCTATAGCAATCAGCCCCAGCATTTT
J gene: TRBJ1-3; V gene: TRBV29-1; D gene: NA; CDR3 protein: CSVVWGAGNTIYF; CDR3 DNA: TGCAGCGTTGTATGGGGGGCTGGAAACACCATATATTTT
J gene: TRBJ2-2; V gene: TRBV19; D gene: NA; CDR3 protein: CASSPGTNTGELFF; CDR3 DNA: TGTGCCAGTAGCCCCGGGACAAACACCGGGGAGCTGTTTTTT
J gene: TRBJ1-3; V gene: TRBV6-1; D gene: TRBD1; CDR3 protein: CASSDVRGSGNTIYF; CDR3 DNA: TGTGCCAGCAGTGATGTCAGGGGGAGTGGAAACACCATATATTTT
J gene: TRBJ2-5; V gene: TRBV7-9; D gene: TRBD1; CDR3 protein: CASRPRTGQETQYF; CDR3 DNA: TGTGCCAGCAGACCCAGGACAGGACAAGAGACCCAGTACTTC